This T cell receptor beta chain was recorded in a study of Ad26.COV2.S vaccination and SARS-CoV-2 variants. Study outcomes and limitations: In TCR breadth and depth analyses, total T cell responses may have been underestimated.

About this clone itself: Its target is not known.

Treatment described: approximately 18 received Ad26.COV2.S at low or high dose, single or two shots; five or six received placebo; per-sample allocation not given. Material that was analyzed had been drawn on day 63 after the first vaccine or placebo injection. A Boston donor was an adult aged 18-55 years. The CDR3 totals 12 residues. V was shortened by 0 bases and J by 4 bases, with 6 bases between the two germline ends. Germline V gene sequence: CDR1 SQVTM, CDR2 ANQGSEA. Repertoires were generated with immunoSEQ multiplex PCR, while TCRdb's copy carries only in-frame clones and drops some. The sample has 400,000 to 450,000 clones; roughly 87% are singletons.

Sequenced here: peripheral blood, sampled in a trial of Ad26.COV2.S vaccine versus placebo. The chain links TRBV29-1 to TRBJ1-1, with D hard to call. The TCR sequence derives from a person between 18 and 65 years old who received the Ad26.COV2.S COVID-19 vaccine or a placebo. The chain's CDR3 is CSVEDPGTEAFF. Here the CDR3 DNA reads TGCAGCGTTGAAGATCCTGGCACTGAAGCTTTCTTT.